Listed below are T cell receptor beta chains from one sample, sequenced in a study of OX40 agonist ivuxolimab in advanced cancers. Repertoires were generated with immunoSEQ multiplex PCR, while TCRdb's copy carries only in-frame clones and drops some. The data contain 35,000 or so clones, more than 75% of them seen just once; the ten biggest clones take up around 25%. Specimen: CD4+ or CD8+ T cells sorted from blood, collected in a trial of the OX40 agonist ivuxolimab. These receptors all stem from an adult with an advanced solid tumor such as melanoma, head and neck, liver or kidney cancer. CDR3s include the opening cysteine and the closing phenylalanine or tryptophan. The D gene is left open where the match is weak. Clone size, where shown, is once, few, many, or a class for clones that have expanded.

-	-	TRBV7-9	TRBJ2-7	CASSLAGPAEQYF	TGTGCCAGCAGCTTAGCGGGGCCGGCCGAGCAGTACTTC
-	few	TRBV27	TRBJ1-2	CASSSDRGNTNYGYTF	TGTGCCAGCAGTTCGGACAGAGGGAATACTAACTATGGCTACACCTTC
-	-	TRBV5-1	TRBJ1-2	CASRPDANYGYTF	TGCGCCAGCAGGCCCGATGCAAACTATGGCTACACCTTC
TRBD1	-	TRBV7-8	TRBJ1-2	CASSFPDRDRGVRDRYGYTF	TGTGCCAGCAGCTTCCCCGACCGGGACAGGGGGGTAAGGGATAGATATGGCTACACCTTC
-	-	TRBV2	TRBJ1-5	CASSETRSNQPQHF	TGTGCCAGCAGTGAGACACGTAGCAATCAGCCCCAGCATTTT
TRBD1	-	TRBV5-1	TRBJ1-4	CASSPGTGTEKLFF	TGCGCCAGCAGCCCAGGGACAGGGACTGAAAAACTGTTTTTT
-	-	TRBV27	TRBJ2-7	CASSLVPGTSYEQYF	TGTGCCAGCAGTTTAGTCCCGGGGACCTCCTACGAGCAGTACTTC
-	-	TRBV5-1	TRBJ2-3	CASSARDISTDTQYF	TGCGCCAGCAGCGCCCGGGACATATCCACAGATACGCAGTATTTT
-	once	TRBV30	TRBJ1-2	CAWSIKARIANYGYTF	TGTGCCTGGAGTATCAAGGCGAGAATAGCTAACTATGGCTACACCTTC
-	-	TRBV15	TRBJ2-5	CATSREGQETQYF	TGTGCCACCAGCAGAGAGGGACAAGAGACCCAGTACTTC
-	-	TRBV27	TRBJ1-6	CASSPQAGRNSPLHF	TGTGCCAGCAGTCCACAGGCAGGGCGGAATTCACCCCTCCACTTT
TRBD1	once	TRBV6-5	TRBJ2-6	CASRGQGAANVLTF	TGTGCCAGCAGGGGACAGGGGGCAGCCAACGTCCTGACTTTC
-	-	TRBV10-3	TRBJ2-3	CAINGDADTQYF	TGTGCCATCAACGGGGACGCAGATACGCAGTATTTT
TRBD1	-	TRBV11-1	TRBJ2-3	CASSPGTGTDTQYF	TGTGCCAGCAGTCCCGGGACAGGCACAGATACGCAGTATTTT
TRBD2	-	TRBV9	TRBJ2-5	CASSVGGGARETQYF	TGTGCCAGCAGCGTGGGCGGGGGGGCCAGGGAGACCCAGTACTTC
TRBD2	-	TRBV2	TRBJ2-1	CASRVTSGGSWEQFF	TGTGCCAGCAGGGTGACTAGCGGGGGTTCGTGGGAGCAGTTCTTC
-	-	TRBV28	TRBJ1-1	CASSSGFMNTEAFF	TGTGCCAGCAGTTCAGGGTTCATGAACACTGAAGCTTTCTTT
-	-	TRBV5-1	TRBJ1-2	CASSLDPGNFYGYTF	TGCGCCAGCAGCTTGGATCCAGGGAACTTCTATGGCTACACCTTC
TRBD1	-	TRBV7-2	TRBJ2-1	CASRGTGGPYNEQFF	TGTGCCAGCAGGGGGACAGGGGGCCCCTACAATGAGCAGTTCTTC
-	-	TRBV27	TRBJ2-5	CASSPTGRNQETQYF	TGTGCCAGCAGTCCGACGGGACGGAACCAAGAGACCCAGTACTTC
-	-	TRBV6-5	TRBJ1-2	CASNRGGLNYGYTF	TGTGCCAGCAATCGGGGGGGCCTTAACTATGGCTACACCTTC
-	-	TRBV29-1	TRBJ2-2	CSVGHGTGELFF	TGCAGCGTTGGACATGGCACCGGGGAGCTGTTTTTT
-	-	TRBV6-5	TRBJ1-5	CASRPGQLGQPQHF	TGTGCCAGCAGACCCGGACAGCTAGGTCAGCCCCAGCATTTT
-	-	TRBV29-1	TRBJ2-7	CSVKHTGTYSYEQYF	TGCAGCGTCAAACATACCGGGACATACTCCTACGAGCAGTACTTC
-	-	TRBV29-1	TRBJ2-1	CSVGISSYNEQFF	TGCAGCGTTGGCATAAGCTCCTACAATGAGCAGTTCTTC
-	-	TRBV5-1	TRBJ1-1	CASSPTVATEAFF	TGCGCCAGCAGCCCGACAGTAGCCACTGAAGCTTTCTTT
-	-	TRBV7-3	TRBJ1-1	CASSLTRNTEAFF	TGTGCCAGCAGCTTAACACGGAACACTGAAGCTTTCTTT
TRBD2	-	TRBV30	TRBJ2-3	CAWSGGAGDTQYF	TGTGCCTGGAGCGGGGGGGCGGGGGATACGCAGTATTTT
-	-	TRBV29-1	TRBJ1-5	CSVVSGNSNQPQHF	TGCAGCGTTGTTTCCGGTAATAGCAATCAGCCCCAGCATTTT
TRBD2	-	TRBV6-6	TRBJ2-1	CASSPLAGADNEQFF	TGTGCCAGCAGTCCTCTAGCGGGGGCCGACAATGAGCAGTTCTTC
TRBD2	once	TRBV30	TRBJ2-3	CAWTRRGGTDTQYF	TGTGCCTGGACGCGGCGGGGGGGCACAGATACGCAGTATTTT
-	few	TRBV19	TRBJ1-5	CASSIRGGSIQPQHF	TGTGCCAGTAGTATCCGGGGGGGGAGTATTCAGCCCCAGCATTTT
-	-	TRBV2	TRBJ1-1	CASIRFGGGNTEAFF	TGTGCCAGCATAAGATTTGGGGGGGGTAACACTGAAGCTTTCTTT
-	-	TRBV6-1	TRBJ2-2	CASRRGANTGELFF	TGTGCCAGCCGCAGGGGGGCGAACACCGGGGAGCTGTTTTTT
-	-	TRBV5-8	TRBJ2-7	CASTQPEGLQSYEQYF	TGTGCCAGCACTCAACCGGAGGGACTCCAGTCCTACGAGCAGTACTTC
-	-	TRBV5-1	TRBJ1-2	CASRPSPGVVYGYTF	TGCGCCAGCAGACCAAGCCCGGGGGTAGTCTATGGCTACACCTTC
-	once	TRBV14	TRBJ1-1	CASSPQGTEAFF	TGTGCCAGCAGCCCGCAAGGAACTGAAGCTTTCTTT
-	-	TRBV21-1	TRBJ2-1	CASSNRDNEQFF	TGTGCCAGCAGCAACAGGGACAATGAGCAGTTCTTC
-	-	TRBV21-1	TRBJ2-4	CASSKGQLAKNIQYF	TGTGCCAGCAGCAAGGGACAGTTGGCCAAAAACATTCAGTACTTC
TRBD1	-	TRBV15	TRBJ1-1	CATKVDQGGTEAFF	TGTGCCACCAAGGTTGATCAGGGGGGCACTGAAGCTTTCTTT
TRBD1	-	TRBV19	TRBJ1-2	CASNMLTGGYGYTF	TGTGCCAGTAATATGCTGACAGGGGGCTATGGCTACACCTTC
TRBD1	-	TRBV27	TRBJ1-1	CASSLIGTGNFGAFF	TGTGCCAGCAGTTTAATCGGGACAGGTAACTTTGGAGCTTTCTTT
-	-	TRBV5-6	TRBJ1-2	CASSSWWGAGGYTF	TGTGCCAGCAGCTCCTGGTGGGGAGCGGGTGGCTACACCTTC
TRBD1	-	TRBV7-6	TRBJ2-7	CASSLPGGSYEQYF	TGTGCCAGCAGCTTACCAGGGGGCTCCTACGAGCAGTACTTC
-	-	TRBV6-5	TRBJ1-2	CASSYSHGTTNYGYTF	TGTGCCAGCAGTTACTCTCACGGGACGACTAACTATGGCTACACCTTC
-	-	TRBV4-1	TRBJ1-2	CASSQVGTGYTF	TGCGCCAGCAGCCAAGTAGGGACGGGCTACACCTTC
-	-	TRBV27	TRBJ1-1	CASSFKENTEAFF	TGTGCCAGCAGTTTTAAGGAGAACACTGAAGCTTTCTTT
-	few	TRBV5-4	TRBJ1-2	CASSPFGQGTYGYTF	TGTGCCAGCAGCCCCTTTGGGCAGGGGACCTATGGCTACACCTTC